The source of this TCR beta chain is a study of T-cell reconstitution after alpha-beta-depleted transplantation in children. Using unique molecular identifiers, the investigators prepared the TCRbeta library. Each CDR3 protein is one row after TCRdb ran MiXCR on the PCR reads. The table lists roughly 100,000 distinct CDR3 sequences, roughly 8% of them singletons, with 6.9% in the top ten. This clonotype was recorded at least ten times. Trimming left V 4 bases short and J 2 bases short, with 8 bases between. The CDR3 is 14 residues long. Looked up from germline, CDR1 is SGHVS and CDR2 is FNYEAQ. The material sequenced was PBMCs from the stem cell graft donor, taken from the stem cell graft. The genes are TRBV7-6 and TRBJ2-2; D remains unclear. The sequence was obtained from a human donor who donated a stem cell graft to a child with congenital amegakaryocytic thrombocytopenia. This CDR3 is CASSSGLNTGELFF. The CDR3 region has the DNA TGTGCCAGCAGCTCCGGTCTAAACACCGGGGAGCTGTTTTTT.